A selection of T cell receptor beta chains follows, all from one sample in a study of blood T cell repertoires in COVID-19. The table came from immunoSEQ multiplex PCR; TCRdb's copy has only in-frame clones and leaves some out. This sample has more than 95,000 clones, with over 75% found just once. The sequencing input was peripheral blood. These receptors were collected from a human donor in a cohort sampled during active COVID-19. The CDR3 runs from the conserved cysteine through the conserved F or W. A D gene is named only where the DNA matches it firmly. Size values are once, few and many counts, or a class for expanded clones, and some rows have none.

V: TRBV15
J: TRBJ2-3
size: .
D: TRBD2
CDR3: CATSVGLAGGKDTQYF
DNA: TGTGCCACCAGCGTGGGACTAGCGGGGGGGAAGGATACGCAGTATTTT

V: TRBV4-2
J: TRBJ2-1
size: once
D: TRBD2
CDR3: CASSHYSGGDSYNEQFF
DNA: TGTGCCAGCAGCCATTATAGCGGGGGGGACTCCTACAATGAGCAGTTCTTC

V: TRBV7-6
J: TRBJ1-1
size: few
D: .
CDR3: CASSQSGASGAFF
DNA: TGTGCCAGCAGCCAAAGTGGAGCTAGCGGAGCTTTCTTT

V: TRBV18
J: TRBJ1-1
size: .
D: TRBD1
CDR3: CASSPRTGMNTEAFF
DNA: TGTGCCAGCTCACCGCGGACAGGGATGAACACTGAAGCTTTCTTT

V: TRBV9
J: TRBJ1-3
size: .
D: .
CDR3: CASSISRDTSPSGNTIYF
DNA: TGTGCCAGCAGCATAAGCCGGGACACATCACCCTCTGGAAACACCATATATTTT

V: TRBV5-4
J: TRBJ2-3
size: .
D: TRBD2
CDR3: CASGSLAGIGTDTQYF
DNA: TGTGCCAGCGGTAGTCTAGCGGGGATAGGGACAGATACGCAGTATTTT

V: TRBV10-2
J: TRBJ2-2
size: .
D: TRBD2
CDR3: CASSDVSGRSTGELFF
DNA: TGCGCCAGCAGTGACGTTAGCGGGAGGAGCACCGGGGAGCTGTTTTTT

V: TRBV21-1
J: TRBJ2-1
size: .
D: .
CDR3: CASSKWGDSGVNEQFF
DNA: TGTGCCAGCAGCAAATGGGGGGATAGCGGGGTAAATGAGCAGTTCTTC

V: TRBV10-1
J: TRBJ2-7
size: .
D: TRBD2
CDR3: CATSGGGAEYEQYF
DNA: TGCGCCACCTCCGGGGGGGGAGCGGAGTACGAGCAGTACTTC

V: TRBV24-1
J: TRBJ1-5
size: .
D: .
CDR3: CATSDGYSNQPQHF
DNA: TGTGCCACCAGTGACGGGTATAGCAATCAGCCCCAGCATTTT

V: TRBV13
J: TRBJ2-5
size: .
D: .
CDR3: CASSLTLGGRLETQYF
DNA: TGTGCCAGCAGCTTAACTCTCGGGGGGCGCTTAGAGACCCAGTACTTC

V: TRBV7-8
J: TRBJ2-1
size: .
D: TRBD2
CDR3: CASSLIRTRSLPYNEQFF
DNA: TGTGCCAGCAGCTTAATAAGGACTAGATCGCTCCCCTACAATGAGCAGTTCTTC

V: TRBV3-1/TRBV3-2
J: TRBJ2-1
size: .
D: TRBD2
CDR3: CASSHGGAYYEQFF
DNA: TGTGCCAGCAGCCACGGGGGGGCTTATTATGAGCAGTTCTTC

V: TRBV11-2
J: TRBJ2-7
size: .
D: TRBD1
CDR3: CASSLTGSDPFYEQYF
DNA: TGTGCCAGCAGCCTGACAGGGTCCGATCCTTTCTACGAGCAGTACTTC

V: TRBV19
J: TRBJ2-3
size: .
D: TRBD2
CDR3: CASSPSGGASDTQYF
DNA: TGTGCCAGTAGTCCATCCGGGGGGGCCTCAGATACGCAGTATTTT

V: TRBV9
J: TRBJ2-1
size: .
D: TRBD2
CDR3: CASSLAGGLNEQFF
DNA: TGTGCCAGCAGCCTGGCGGGAGGGCTCAATGAGCAGTTCTTC